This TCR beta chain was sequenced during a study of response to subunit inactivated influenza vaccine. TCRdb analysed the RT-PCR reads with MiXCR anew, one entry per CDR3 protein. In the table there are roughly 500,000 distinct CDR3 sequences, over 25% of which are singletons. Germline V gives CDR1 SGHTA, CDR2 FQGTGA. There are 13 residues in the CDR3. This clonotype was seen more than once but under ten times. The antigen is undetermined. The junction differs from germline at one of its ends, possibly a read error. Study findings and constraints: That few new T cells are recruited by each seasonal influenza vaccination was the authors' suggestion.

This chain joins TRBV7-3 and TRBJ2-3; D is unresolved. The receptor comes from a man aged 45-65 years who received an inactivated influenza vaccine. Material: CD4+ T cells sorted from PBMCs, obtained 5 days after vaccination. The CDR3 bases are TGTGCCAGCAGCTTATACAGCAAAGATACGCAGTATTTT. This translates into CASSLYSKDTQYF.